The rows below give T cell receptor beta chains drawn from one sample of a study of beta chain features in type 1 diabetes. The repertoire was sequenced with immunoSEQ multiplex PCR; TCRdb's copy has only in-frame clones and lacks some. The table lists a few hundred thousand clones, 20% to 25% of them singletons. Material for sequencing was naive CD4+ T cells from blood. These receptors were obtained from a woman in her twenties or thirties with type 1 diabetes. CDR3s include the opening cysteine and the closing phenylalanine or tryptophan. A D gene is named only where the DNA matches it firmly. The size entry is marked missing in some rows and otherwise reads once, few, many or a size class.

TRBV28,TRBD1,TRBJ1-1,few,CASSSSGTEHTEAFF,TGTGCCAGCAGTTCTTCCGGGACAGAGCACACTGAAGCTTTCTTT
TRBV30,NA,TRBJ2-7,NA,CAWSSAQVQYF,TGTGCCTGGAGTTCGGCGCAGGTTCAGTACTTC
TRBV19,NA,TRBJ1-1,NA,CASSTGSSTEAFF,TGTGCCAGTAGTACAGGGTCGAGCACTGAAGCTTTCTTT
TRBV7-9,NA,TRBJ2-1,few,CASSPMWSISSYNEQFF,TGTGCCAGCAGCCCTATGTGGAGCATAAGCTCCTACAATGAGCAGTTCTTC
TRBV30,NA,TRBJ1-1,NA,CAGERGLEAFF,TGTGCCGGTGAACGGGGACTTGAAGCTTTCTTT
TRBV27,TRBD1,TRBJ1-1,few,CASSPGTVEDTEAFF,TGTGCCAGCAGTCCAGGGACAGTGGAGGACACTGAAGCTTTCTTT
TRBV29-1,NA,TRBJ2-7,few,CSVTFSDYEQYF,TGCAGCGTTACATTTAGCGACTACGAGCAGTACTTC
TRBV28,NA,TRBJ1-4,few,CASSGGVGADEKLFF,TGTGCCAGCTCTGGTGGGGTAGGGGCAGATGAAAAACTGTTTTTT
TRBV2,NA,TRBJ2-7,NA,CASSEARMSSEQYF,TGTGCCAGCAGTGAGGCTAGAATGAGCTCCGAGCAGTACTTC
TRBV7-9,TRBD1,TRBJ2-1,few,CASSFDSTGVEQFF,TGTGCCAGCAGCTTCGACTCAACAGGGGTAGAGCAGTTCTTC
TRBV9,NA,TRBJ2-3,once,CASSVEGQRSDTQYF,TGTGCCAGCAGCGTAGAGGGACAACGGTCAGATACGCAGTATTTT
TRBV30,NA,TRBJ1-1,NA,CAWSATDTEAFF,TGTGCCTGGAGTGCGACAGACACTGAAGCTTTCTTT
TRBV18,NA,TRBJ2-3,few,CASSPLSSDTQYF,TGTGCCAGCTCACCACTGAGCTCAGATACGCAGTATTTT
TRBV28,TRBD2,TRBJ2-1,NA,CASGTSSNEQFF,TGTGCCAGCGGGACTAGCTCAAATGAGCAGTTCTTC
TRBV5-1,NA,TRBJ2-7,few,CASSLDGRGYEQYF,TGCGCCAGCAGCTTGGACGGCAGGGGCTACGAGCAGTACTTC
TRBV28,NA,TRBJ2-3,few,CASSPVGPTDTQYF,TGTGCCAGCAGTCCCGTGGGGCCCACAGATACGCAGTATTTT
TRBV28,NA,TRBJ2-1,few,CASERRGIEQFF,TGTGCCAGTGAACGGCGGGGCATCGAGCAGTTCTTC
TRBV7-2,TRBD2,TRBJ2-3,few,CASSLDGLAVSTDTQYF,TGTGCCAGCAGCTTAGATGGACTAGCAGTAAGCACAGATACGCAGTATTTT
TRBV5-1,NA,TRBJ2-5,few,CASSVDRETQYF,TGCGCCAGCAGCGTTGACAGGGAGACCCAGTACTTC
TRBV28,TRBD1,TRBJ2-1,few,CASSGGQNNEQFF,TGTGCCAGCAGTGGGGGACAGAACAATGAGCAGTTCTTC
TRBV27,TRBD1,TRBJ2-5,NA,CASSITGGRETQYF,TGTGCCAGCAGCATTACAGGGGGCCGGGAGACCCAGTACTTC
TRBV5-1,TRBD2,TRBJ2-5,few,CASSLVAGLEQETQYF,TGCGCCAGCAGCTTGGTAGCGGGTTTGGAGCAAGAGACCCAGTACTTC
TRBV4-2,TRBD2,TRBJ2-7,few,CASSPGASGRYEQYF,TGTGCCAGCAGCCCGGGGGCTAGCGGGAGATACGAGCAGTACTTC
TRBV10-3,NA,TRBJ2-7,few,CAISGNGGNEQYF,TGTGCCATCAGTGGGAATGGAGGGAACGAGCAGTACTTC
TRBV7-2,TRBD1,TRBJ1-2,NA,CASSVGQGAGYGYTF,TGTGCCAGCAGCGTGGGACAGGGGGCGGGCTATGGCTACACCTTC
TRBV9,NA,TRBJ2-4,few,CASSVEGAYKNIQYF,TGTGCCAGCAGCGTAGAGGGAGCTTACAAAAACATTCAGTACTTC
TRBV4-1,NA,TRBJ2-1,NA,CASSQDGRDYNEQFF,TGCGCCAGCAGCCAAGATGGCAGGGACTACAATGAGCAGTTCTTC
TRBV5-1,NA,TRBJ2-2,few,CASTRLGPSLNTGELFF,TGCGCCAGCACCCGGCTAGGCCCTTCCTTGAACACCGGGGAGCTGTTTTTT
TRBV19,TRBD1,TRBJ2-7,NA,CASSIDRGPYEQYF,TGTGCCAGTAGTATTGACAGGGGTCCCTACGAGCAGTACTTC
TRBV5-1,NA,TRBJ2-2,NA,CASSPSLADTGELFF,TGCGCCAGCAGCCCATCGCTTGCGGACACCGGGGAGCTGTTTTTT
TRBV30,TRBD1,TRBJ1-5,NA,CAWSPGGGNQPQHF,TGTGCCTGGAGTCCAGGGGGCGGCAATCAGCCCCAGCATTTT
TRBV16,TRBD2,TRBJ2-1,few,CASRPGSGDEQFF,TGTGCCAGCAGACCAGGGAGCGGGGATGAGCAGTTCTTC